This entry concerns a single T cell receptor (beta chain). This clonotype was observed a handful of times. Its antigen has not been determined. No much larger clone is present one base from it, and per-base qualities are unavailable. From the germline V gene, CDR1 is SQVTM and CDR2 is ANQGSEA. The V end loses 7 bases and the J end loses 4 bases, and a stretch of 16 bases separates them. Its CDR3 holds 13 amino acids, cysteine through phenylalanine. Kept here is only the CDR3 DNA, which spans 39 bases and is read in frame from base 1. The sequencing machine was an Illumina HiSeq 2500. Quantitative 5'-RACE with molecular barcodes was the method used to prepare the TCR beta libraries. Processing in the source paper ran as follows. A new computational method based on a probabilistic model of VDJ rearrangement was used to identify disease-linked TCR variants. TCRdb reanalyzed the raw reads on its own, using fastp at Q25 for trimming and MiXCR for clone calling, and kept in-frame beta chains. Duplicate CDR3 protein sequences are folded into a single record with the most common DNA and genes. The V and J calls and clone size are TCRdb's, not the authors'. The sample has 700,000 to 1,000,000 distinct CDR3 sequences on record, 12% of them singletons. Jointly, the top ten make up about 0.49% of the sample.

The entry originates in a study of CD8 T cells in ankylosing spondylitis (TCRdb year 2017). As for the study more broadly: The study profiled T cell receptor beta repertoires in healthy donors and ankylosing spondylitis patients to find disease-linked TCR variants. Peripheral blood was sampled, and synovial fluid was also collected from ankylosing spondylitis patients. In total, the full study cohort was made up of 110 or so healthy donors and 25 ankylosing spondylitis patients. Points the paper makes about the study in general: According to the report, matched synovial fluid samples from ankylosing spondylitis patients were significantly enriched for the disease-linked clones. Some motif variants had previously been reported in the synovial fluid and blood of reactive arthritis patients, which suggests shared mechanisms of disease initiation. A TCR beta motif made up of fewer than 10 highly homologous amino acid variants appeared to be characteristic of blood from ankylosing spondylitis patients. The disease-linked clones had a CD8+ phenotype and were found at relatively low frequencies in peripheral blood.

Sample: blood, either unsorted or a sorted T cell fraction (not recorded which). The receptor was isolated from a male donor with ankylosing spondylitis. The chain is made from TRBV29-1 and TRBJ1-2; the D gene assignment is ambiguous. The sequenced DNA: TGCAGCGCCCTACCTCAGAAAGGCTATGGCTACACCTTC. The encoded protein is CSALPQKGYGYTF.